This T cell receptor (beta chain) was captured by sequencing in a study of shared T cell receptors in the human thymus. The protocol was immunoSEQ multiplex PCR, while the TCRdb copy is restricted to in-frame clones and leaves out a portion. This table has 600,000 to 900,000 clones, 70% to 90% appearing once. These same data were also listed under a study on human thymus T cells. This second report adds: Apparent skewing of V and J gene usage characterized both thymic and blood repertoires.

The receptor's source is a girl under three years old with a congenital heart defect. Sequences were obtained from thymocytes.

The CDR3 loop is CASSWTGGASYEQYF. The CDR3 coding sequence is TGTGCCAGCAGCTGGACAGGGGGCGCTTCCTACGAGCAGTACTTC. V is TRBV7-3 and J is TRBJ2-7; 11 positions match TRBD1. With V trimmed by 4 bases and J by 1 base, 3 bases remained unmatched. CDR1 and CDR2 from the germline V gene are SGHTA and FQGTGA. CDR3 length: 15 amino acids.